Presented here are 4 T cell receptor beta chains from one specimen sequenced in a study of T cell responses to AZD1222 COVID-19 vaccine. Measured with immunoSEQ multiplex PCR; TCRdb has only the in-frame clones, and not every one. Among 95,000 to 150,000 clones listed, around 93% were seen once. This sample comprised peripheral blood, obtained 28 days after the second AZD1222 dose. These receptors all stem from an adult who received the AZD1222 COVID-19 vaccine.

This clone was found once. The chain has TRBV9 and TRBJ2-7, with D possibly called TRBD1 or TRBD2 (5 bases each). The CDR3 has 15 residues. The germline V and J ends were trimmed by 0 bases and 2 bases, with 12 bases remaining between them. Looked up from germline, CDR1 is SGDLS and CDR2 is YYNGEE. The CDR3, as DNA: TGTGCCAGCAGCGTAGAGGGTGGGACCGCCTACGAGCAGTACTTC. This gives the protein CASSVEGGTAYEQYF.

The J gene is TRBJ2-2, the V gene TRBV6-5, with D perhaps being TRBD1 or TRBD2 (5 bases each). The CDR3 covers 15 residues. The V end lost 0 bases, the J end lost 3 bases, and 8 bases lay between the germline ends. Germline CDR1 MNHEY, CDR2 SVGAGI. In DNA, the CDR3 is TGTGCCAGCAGTTACTCGGGGGTTCACACCGGGGAGCTGTTTTTT. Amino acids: CASSYSGVHTGELFF.

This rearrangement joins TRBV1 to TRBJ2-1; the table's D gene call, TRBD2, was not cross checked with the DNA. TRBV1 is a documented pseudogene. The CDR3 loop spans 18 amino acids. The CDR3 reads CTSSQDRPRTSGSDEQFF. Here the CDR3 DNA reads TGCACCAGCAGCCAAGACCGACCTCGGACTAGCGGGAGCGATGAGCAGTTCTTC.

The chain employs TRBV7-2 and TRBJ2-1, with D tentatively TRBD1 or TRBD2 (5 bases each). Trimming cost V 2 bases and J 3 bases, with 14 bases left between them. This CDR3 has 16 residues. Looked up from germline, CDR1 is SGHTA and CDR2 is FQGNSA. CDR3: CASSLPPGTDYNEQFF. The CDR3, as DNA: TGTGCCAGCAGCTTACCCCCCGGGACGGACTACAATGAGCAGTTCTTC.